One and the same sample provided the 27 T cell receptor beta chains below, sequenced in a study of blood T cell repertoires in COVID-19. Clones were sequenced by immunoSEQ multiplex PCR, and TCRdb holds only the in-frame ones, with some missing. Among about 140,000 clones listed, approximately 90% were seen once. Sequenced: peripheral blood. The receptor source for this set is a woman aged 40 to 55 with acute or convalescent COVID-19.

The chain employs TRBV2 and TRBJ2-3, with 10 positions matching TRBD2. The CDR3 length is 14 residues. Trimming removed 8 bases from V and 5 bases from J; junction bases left unmatched: 7. Germline loops: CDR1 SNHLY, CDR2 FYNNEI. CDR3 protein: CASQRGGRGDTQYF. The DNA of the CDR3 is TGTGCCAGCCAGCGGGGGGGCCGCGGAGATACGCAGTATTTT.

This sequence joins TRBV12-3 or TRBV12-4 and TRBJ1-2; D remains unclear. The CDR3 runs to 12 residues. V was shortened by 1 base and J by 4 bases, with 4 bases between the two germline ends. The CDR3 sequence: CASSLGSYGYTF. The CDR3 coding sequence is TGTGCCAGCAGTTTAGGCAGCTATGGCTACACCTTC.

The chain couples TRBV2 to TRBJ1-2; the match to TRBD1 covers 8 bases. The germline gives CDR1 SNHLY, CDR2 FYNNEI. V shed 4 bases and J 5 bases; nucleotides not matched to a gene: 0. This CDR3 spans 12 amino acids. The DNA for the CDR3 is TGTGCCAGCAGTGGACAGGGGTATGGCTACACCTTC. Residues: CASSGQGYGYTF.

The CDR3 protein is CASSRDTYQETQYF. DNA of the CDR3: TGTGCCAGCAGCAGGGACACCTACCAAGAGACCCAGTACTTC. The V gene is TRBV9, the J gene TRBJ2-5; maybe TRBD1 (6 bases). The CDR3 contains 14 residues. Germline V lookup: CDR1 SGDLS, CDR2 YYNGEE. Trimming left V 4 bases short and J 0 bases short, with 10 bases between.

In its sample, this clone was seen a few times. This chain uses TRBV28 with TRBJ1-2; 8 nucleotides match TRBD1. The CDR3 loop spans 14 amino acids. Germline CDR1 is MDHEN and CDR2 is SYDVKM. V was pared by 6 bases and J by 4 bases, with 7 bases of the junction left unmatched. The CDR3 here is CASSFQGAGYGYTF. As DNA, the CDR3 is TGTGCCAGCAGCTTTCAGGGGGCAGGCTATGGCTACACCTTC.

This chain joins TRBV4-1 and TRBJ2-7, with D possibly TRBD2 on 6 matching bases. V was cut by 2 bases and J by 3 bases, with 14 bases left in between. This CDR3 has 15 residues. Germline-derived CDR1 and CDR2 are MGHRA and YSYEKL. CDR3 sequence: CASSQSGTGRYEQYF. CDR3 in DNA: TGCGCCAGCAGCCAATCCGGGACTGGGCGCTACGAGCAGTACTTC.

The chain combines TRBV4-3 with TRBJ2-7; 7 positions match TRBD2. The V gene end was trimmed by 1 base and the J gene end by 5 bases; junction bases not matched to a gene: 11. The CDR3 sequence is 16 residues long. Germline V CDR1 and CDR2: LGHNA, YSLEER. Here the CDR3 reads CASSQVGREDTHEQYF. CDR3 sequence (DNA): TGCGCCAGCAGCCAAGTTGGACGGGAGGATACCCACGAGCAGTACTTC.

In this sample, this clone turned up a few times. This sequence joins TRBV27 and TRBJ2-2; 8 bases match TRBD1. Germline assignment: CDR1 MNHEY and CDR2 SMNVEV (reference sequence). Unmatched junction bases numbered 9, after V lost 3 bases and J lost 6 bases. CDR3 length: 16 amino acids. The CDR3, as DNA: TGTGCCAGCAGTTTTCCCACAGGGGGAGTAGCCGGGGAGCTGTTTTTT. Its protein is CASSFPTGGVAGELFF.

The chain carries TRBV12-3 or TRBV12-4 and TRBJ1-1; tentative D call: TRBD1 (6 bases). The V gene lost 6 bases and the J gene lost 5 bases, with 13 bases spanning the gap. The CDR3 length is 13 residues. In DNA form, the CDR3 reads TGTGCCAGCAGCACAGGGAGATGGACTGAAGCTTTCTTT. It translates to CASSTGRWTEAFF.

This rearrangement joins TRBV6-4 to TRBJ2-1; a possible D gene is TRBD1 (6 bases). CDR3 length equals 15 residues. Germline CDR1 and CDR2: MRHNA and SNTAGT. Trimming shortened V by 3 bases and J by 4 bases, and 13 bases separated the two germline ends. CDR3 DNA: TGTGCCAGCAGTGAAGTCCAGGGGAAATACAATGAGCAGTTCTTC. As protein: CASSEVQGKYNEQFF.

J is TRBJ1-5 and V is TRBV6-2 or TRBV6-3; D not certain. CDR1 is MNHEY and CDR2 is SVGEGT in the germline V gene. The V and J ends lost 2 bases and 4 bases respectively, with 9 bases between them. This CDR3 is 14 amino acids long. CDR3 amino acids: CASSYLEINQPQHF. CDR3 DNA sequence: TGTGCCAGCAGTTACCTAGAAATTAATCAGCCCCAGCATTTT.

The rearrangement links TRBV18 to TRBJ1-5, with 9 nucleotides matching TRBD1. The germline V gene has CDR1 KGHSH and CDR2 LQKENI. The CDR3 loop spans 17 amino acids. V lost 5 bases and J lost 0; bases outside the gene matches: 8. Written as DNA, the CDR3 is TGTGCCAGCTCATCGGGGGACAGGGCAAATAGCAATCAGCCCCAGCATTTT. Protein: CASSSGDRANSNQPQHF.

The chain links TRBV7-9 to TRBJ2-1; 8 bases are a match to TRBD2. V dropped 4 bases and J dropped 0; count of bases not matched to a gene: 5. The germline V gene has CDR1 SEHNR and CDR2 FQNEAQ (reference sequence). The CDR3 sequence is 16 residues long. For the CDR3, the DNA is TGTGCCAGCAGCTCCCGACTAGCGAGCTCCTACAATGAGCAGTTCTTC. This translates into CASSSRLASSYNEQFF.

The chain employs TRBV3-1 (or the pseudogene TRBV3-2) and TRBJ2-7, with 9 bases lining up with TRBD1. Germline values: CDR1 LGHDT, CDR2 YNNKEL (reference sequence). Trimming took 3 bases from V and 4 from J; bases not matched to a gene: 7. The CDR3 is 15 residues long. The CDR3 bases are TGTGCCAGCAGCCAGGCGGACAGGGGAGTGTACGAGCAGTACTTC. It is translated as CASSQADRGVYEQYF.

V is TRBV30 and J is TRBJ1-2, with 10 nucleotides matching TRBD1. The ends lost 0 bases at V and 3 bases at J; junction bases unmatched: 7. The CDR3 spans 16 residues. Looked up from germline, CDR1 is GTSNPN and CDR2 is SVGIG (reference sequence). CDR3 sequence (DNA): TGTGCCTGGAGTGTACTCCCGACAGGGGGCGACTATGGCTACACCTTC. This encodes CAWSVLPTGGDYGYTF.

CDR3 loop: CAISETATNEKLFF. The CDR3 DNA sequence: TGTGCCATCAGTGAGACAGCAACTAATGAAAAACTGTTTTTT. The chain employs TRBV10-3 and TRBJ1-4; D is unclear. Deletions cut 2 bases from V and 0 bases from J, with 4 bases between. The CDR3 has 14 amino acids. The germline V gene encodes CDR1 ENHRY and CDR2 SYGVKD.

The gene calls are TRBV4-2 and TRBJ1-2; TRBD1 matches at 7 bases. Germline V CDR1 and CDR2: LGHNA, YNFKEQ. The CDR3 extends over 17 amino acids. V was pared by 0 bases and J by 8 bases, with 15 bases of the junction left unmatched. The CDR3 reads CASSQDARSTGAGGYTF. CDR3 nucleotides: TGTGCCAGCAGCCAAGACGCCCGATCAACAGGGGCGGGGGGCTACACCTTC.

The V and J genes are TRBV5-8 and TRBJ2-1, with 10 nucleotides matching TRBD1. J lost 1 base, V lost 4 bases, and 5 bases had no gene match. Looked up from germline, CDR1 is SGHTS and CDR2 is YDEGEE. This CDR3 is 16 amino acids long. Written as DNA, the CDR3 is TGTGCCAGCAGCCCGCGGGACAGGGGATCCTACAATGAGCAGTTCTTC. Protein: CASSPRDRGSYNEQFF. The full variable domain, its missing parts supplied by reference TRBV5-8 and TRBJ2-1, is EAGVTQSPTHLIKTRGQQATLRCSPISGHTSVYWYQQALGLGLQFLLWYDEGEERNRGNFPPRFSGRQFPNYSSELNVNALELEDSALYLCASSPRDRGSYNEQFFGPGTRLTVL.

The chain carries TRBV4-1 and TRBJ2-7; 8 bases match TRBD2. The CDR3 is 17 amino acids. With V trimmed by 1 base and J by 3 bases, 11 bases remained unmatched. Germline V CDR1 and CDR2: MGHRA, YSYEKL. Written as DNA, the CDR3 is TGCGCCAGCAGCCAAGCTTTTGGACTAGCTATAAGCTACGAGCAGTACTTC. This gives the protein CASSQAFGLAISYEQYF.

V is TRBV19 and J is TRBJ2-5; TRBD1 matches 9 bases. Germline V gene sequence: CDR1 LNHDA, CDR2 SQIVND (reference sequence). The length of the CDR3 is 15 residues. The V and J ends lost 4 bases and 3 bases, in that order; junction bases with no gene match: 6. CDR3 in amino acids: CASSNLWTGEETQYF. As DNA, the CDR3 is TGTGCCAGTAGTAACCTCTGGACAGGGGAAGAGACCCAGTACTTC.

This chain uses TRBV27 with TRBJ2-2, with a possible D match to TRBD2 (5 bases). Trimming took 7 bases from V and 4 from J, leaving 19 bases between them. Germline V gene lookup returns CDR1 MNHEY and CDR2 SMNVEV (reference sequence). The CDR3 is 16 residues long. The chain's CDR3 is CASMREHTTPTGELFF. In DNA form, the CDR3 reads TGTGCCAGCATGAGGGAACACACTACCCCCACCGGGGAGCTGTTTTTT.

The J gene is TRBJ1-4, the V gene TRBV12-1; the table's D call of TRBD1 was not tested on the DNA. TRBV12-1 corresponds to a pseudogene. This CDR3 is 14 amino acids long. The CDR3 reads CASSYGQVNEKLFF. CDR3 nucleotides: TGTGCCAGCAGTTACGGACAAGTTAATGAAAAACTGTTTTTT.

The chain couples TRBV7-8 to TRBJ2-3; 10 positions match TRBD2. This CDR3 is 15 amino acids long. Germline assignment: CDR1 SGHVS and CDR2 FQNEAQ. V gave up 3 bases and J gave up 3 bases; unmatched junction bases: 3. The CDR3 bases are TGTGCCAGCAGCTTTAGCGGGGGGAGGACAGATACGCAGTATTTT. It translates to CASSFSGGRTDTQYF.

V is TRBV19 and J is TRBJ2-1, with 16 bases identical to TRBD2. The germline V gene has CDR1 LNHDA and CDR2 SQIVND (reference sequence). The CDR3 has 19 amino acids. J lost 2 bases, V lost 1 base, and 5 bases had no gene match. The CDR3 DNA is TGTGCCAGTAGTATAGTAGGGACTAGCGGGGGGGGAACCTACAATGAGCAGTTCTTC. Encoded protein: CASSIVGTSGGGTYNEQFF.

The chain carries TRBV6-5 and TRBJ2-5; unclear D gene. The CDR3 totals 14 residues. V gave up 5 bases and J gave up 4 bases, with 14 bases separating them. CDR1 is MNHEY and CDR2 is SVGAGI in the germline V gene. The CDR3 DNA is TGTGCCAGCAGTAAGTACCCAGTTGGAGAGACCCAGTACTTC. Residues: CASSKYPVGETQYF.

The chain combines TRBV10-3 with TRBJ2-3; TRBD2 aligns across 9 bases. The CDR3 has 17 amino acids. CDR1 is ENHRY, CDR2 SYGVKD, per germline. J was trimmed by 2 bases and V by 2 bases; bases with no gene match: 8. The CDR3 region has the DNA TGTGCCATCAGTGAGGTGGAGCGGGGGGATGACACAGATACGCAGTATTTT. Encoded protein: CAISEVERGDDTDTQYF.

The V call is TRBV19, the J call TRBJ1-1; 8 bases are shared with TRBD1. Germline CDR1 LNHDA, CDR2 SQIVND (reference sequence). This CDR3 region has 15 residues. The junction had 6 bases not matched to a gene; V was cut back by 5 bases and J by 1 base. CDR3 residues: CASSPLDRANTEAFF. The CDR3 DNA follows: TGTGCCAGTAGTCCCTTGGACAGGGCGAACACTGAAGCTTTCTTT.